This T cell receptor (beta chain) appears in the sequencing data of a study of blood T cell repertoires in COVID-19. Study summary: Samples came from the United States, Italy and Spain, spanning acute and convalescent COVID-19. From T cells, B-cell-depleted T cells, or PBMCs came the material, which was cDNA or gDNA.

The CDR3 extends over 13 amino acids. In germline, CDR1 is MDHEN, CDR2 SYDVKM. V gave up 8 bases and J gave up 5 bases, with 10 bases separating them. How the authors handled the data: Amplification of reference gene primers was used by the study to estimate nucleated cell counts. Data came from immunoSEQ multiplex PCR; TCRdb stores just in-frame clones and leaves some out. The D gene and trimming were derived from the DNA, and the V and J assignments and clone size from that table. The sample has 200,000 to 250,000 clones; roughly four fifths are singletons. Sequences were obtained from peripheral blood. The gene calls are TRBV28 and TRBJ1-6; unclear D gene. The sequence derives from a woman in her 30s who had recovered from COVID-19. The CDR3 region is CASLRVDNSPLHF. The DNA of the CDR3 is TGTGCCAGCCTCCGTGTAGATAATTCACCCCTCCACTTT.